Shown below are 30 T cell receptor beta chains from a single sample sequenced in a study of blood T cell repertoires in COVID-19. This table comes from immunoSEQ multiplex PCR, and its TCRdb copy is limited to in-frame clones, with some not included. The sample includes approximately 180,000 clones, approximately 92% seen only once; the top ten take roughly 2.4%. The sample consisted of PBMCs or T cells enriched from blood (not recorded which). Receptors originate from a woman aged 40 to 55 with acute COVID-19.

This clone was picked up one time. The V call is TRBV3-1 (or the pseudogene TRBV3-2), the J call TRBJ1-5; unclear D gene. Deletions cut 0 bases from V and 4 bases from J, with 10 bases between. The CDR3 runs 15 residues. CDR1 is LGHDT, CDR2 YNNKEL, per germline (reference sequence). The CDR3: CASSQEYRGNQPQHF. The CDR3 DNA sequence: TGTGCCAGCAGCCAAGAATACCGGGGTAATCAGCCCCAGCATTTT.

The chain has TRBV28 and TRBJ2-1; D is possibly TRBD2 (6 bases). CDR1 MDHEN and CDR2 SYDVKM come from the germline V gene. This CDR3 has 14 amino acids. The V and J ends lost 6 bases and 8 bases respectively, with 17 bases between them. The CDR3 DNA reads TGTGCCAGCAGAATCGGAGGGGTGGGCCATGAGCAGTTCTTC. Its protein is CASRIGGVGHEQFF. Variable domain in full (rest from reference TRBV28 and TRBJ2-1): DVKVTQSSRYLVKRTGEKVFLECVQDMDHENMFWYRQDPGLGLRLIYFSYDVKMKEKGDIPEGYSVSREKKERFSLILESASTNQTSMYLCASRIGGVGHEQFFGPGTRLTVL.

The chain employs TRBV6-5 and TRBJ1-2; 8 nucleotides agree with TRBD1. From germline, CDR1 is MNHEY and CDR2 SVGAGI. Losses at the gene ends were 7 bases for V and 5 bases for J; bases not matched to a gene: 6. The CDR3 extends over 13 amino acids. This CDR3 is CASIQGGLYGYTF. CDR3 coding DNA: TGTGCCAGCATACAGGGGGGTTTATATGGCTACACCTTC.

The count of this clone is one. This chain connects TRBV2 to TRBJ2-3; TRBD2 is a possible D gene (6 bases). Trimming shortened V by 8 bases and J by 2 bases, and 20 bases separated the two germline ends. In germline, CDR1 is SNHLY, CDR2 FYNNEI. The CDR3 is 16 amino acids. Here the CDR3 reads CASWGGHSPITDTQYF. CDR3 nucleotide sequence: TGTGCCAGCTGGGGAGGACACTCACCGATCACAGATACGCAGTATTTT.

V gene TRBV18 combines with J gene TRBJ2-6; D ambiguous. The V gene lost 4 bases and the J gene lost 0 bases, with 4 bases spanning the gap. The CDR3 is 14 amino acids. Germline V CDR1 and CDR2: KGHSH, LQKENI. CDR3: CASSQSSGANVLTF. DNA for the CDR3: TGTGCCAGCTCACAGAGCTCTGGGGCCAACGTCCTGACTTTC. Based on the CDR3 plus reference TRBV18 and TRBJ2-6, the full variable domain is NAGVMQNPRHLVRRRGQEARLRCSPMKGHSHVYWYRQLPEEGLKFMVYLQKENIIDESGMPKERFSAEFPKEGPSILRIQQVVRGDSAAYFCASSQSSGANVLTFGAGSRLTVL.

The chain is built from TRBV7-2 and TRBJ2-2; 9 nucleotides line up with TRBD2. This CDR3 comprises 17 residues. Germline trimming cut 3 bases from V and 5 bases from J; bases unmatched to any gene: 10. Per the germline V gene, CDR1 is SGHTA and CDR2 is FQGNSA. The CDR3: CASSFFGGGAYTGELFF. CDR3 nucleotides: TGTGCCAGCAGCTTTTTCGGCGGGGGGGCATATACCGGGGAGCTGTTTTTT.

This clone came up once. The rearrangement links TRBV4-1 to TRBJ1-6; weak D call: TRBD1 (5 bases). V was clipped by 1 base and J by 3 bases, with 7 bases between them. Per germline, CDR1 MGHRA and CDR2 YSYEKL. The CDR3 covers 15 residues. CDR3 sequence: CASSQGQGYNSPLHF. CDR3 DNA: TGCGCCAGCAGCCAAGGGCAGGGCTATAATTCACCCCTCCACTTT.

This clone was recorded a few times. This chain uses TRBV25-1 with TRBJ2-3; TRBD2 might be the D (5 bases). Trimming removed 9 bases at V and 4 bases at J, with 17 bases between. This CDR3 has 14 residues. Per germline, CDR1 MGHDK and CDR2 SYGVNS. The CDR3 bases are TGTGCCAGGGTGGGTGAGGGAGAGGCAGATACGCAGTATTTT. Residues: CARVGEGEADTQYF.

The chain carries TRBV2 and TRBJ1-6; a weak D match, TRBD1 (6 bases). This CDR3 contains 16 residues. CDR1 is SNHLY, CDR2 FYNNEI, per germline. The V end lost 8 bases, the J end lost 3 bases, and 17 bases lay between the germline ends. The CDR3 loop reads CASLGAGQNYNSPLHF. The CDR3 nucleotides read TGTGCCAGCCTGGGTGCCGGACAGAACTATAATTCACCCCTCCACTTT.

This clone was detected only a few times. For the CDR3, the DNA is TGTGCCAGCAGCGTAGAACTAGCGGGGACCTACGAGCAGTACTTC. Protein: CASSVELAGTYEQYF. The chain links TRBV9 to TRBJ2-7, with 10 positions matching TRBD2. The CDR3 length is 15 residues. Losses at the gene ends were 0 bases for V and 2 bases for J; bases not matched to a gene: 2. Germline loops: CDR1 SGDLS, CDR2 YYNGEE.

V gene TRBV12-3 or TRBV12-4 combines with J gene TRBJ1-4; D unclear. Trimming left V 7 bases short and J 10 bases short, with 10 bases between. The CDR3 runs to 11 residues. CDR3 bases: TGTGCCAGCACCCCTCCGGGAAAACTGTTTTTT. This encodes CASTPPGKLFF.

This rearrangement joins TRBV24-1 to TRBJ2-3, with TRBD2 matching 9 bases. Germline V gene sequence: CDR1 KGHDR, CDR2 SFDVKD. The V segment lost 3 bases and the J segment 3 bases; nucleotides outside the gene matches: 9. The CDR3 sequence is 17 residues long. The CDR3 bases are TGTGCCACCAGTGATACGGGGAGGGGACTAGCAACAGATACGCAGTATTTT. Translated: CATSDTGRGLATDTQYF.

In this sample, this clone turned up once. The chain combines TRBV29-1 with TRBJ2-1; D is ambiguous. V was pared by 4 bases and J by 3 bases, with 13 bases between. The CDR3 is made up of 14 amino acids. Germline-derived CDR1 and CDR2 are SQVTM and ANQGSEA. The CDR3, as DNA: TGCAGCGTTGTTAGCCACTTACTCTACAATGAGCAGTTCTTC. It is translated as CSVVSHLLYNEQFF.

The rearrangement links TRBV24-1 to TRBJ1-1; perhaps TRBD1 as D (6 bases). The germline V and J ends were trimmed by 5 bases and 1 base, with 13 bases remaining between them. The CDR3 consists of 15 residues. Per the germline V gene, CDR1 is KGHDR and CDR2 is SFDVKD. The CDR3 reads CATSATGLENTEAFF. The CDR3 DNA reads as TGTGCCACCAGTGCCACAGGGTTAGAGAACACTGAAGCTTTCTTT.

This rearrangement joins TRBV10-3 to TRBJ2-5; D is ambiguous. Trimming shortened V by 2 bases and J by 1 base, and 14 bases separated the two germline ends. The CDR3 loop spans 16 amino acids. The germline V gene has CDR1 ENHRY and CDR2 SYGVKD. CDR3 residues: CAISETQTFFQETQYF. CDR3 sequence (DNA): TGTGCCATCAGTGAGACCCAAACATTTTTCCAAGAGACCCAGTACTTC.

The chain couples TRBV7-9 to TRBJ1-2; D is perhaps TRBD1 (5 bases). The germline V gene has CDR1 SEHNR and CDR2 FQNEAQ (reference sequence). This CDR3 is built from 12 residues. V lost 3 bases and J lost 8, with 10 bases in between. CDR3: CASSLGEDGYTF. CDR3 sequence (DNA): TGTGCCAGCAGCTTGGGGGAGGACGGCTACACCTTC.

The gene calls are TRBV25-1 and TRBJ1-1; 7 nucleotides align to TRBD1. This CDR3 contains 16 residues. The germline V gene encodes CDR1 MGHDK and CDR2 SYGVNS. The V gene end was trimmed by 6 bases and the J gene end by 4 bases; junction bases not matched to a gene: 14. The DNA for the CDR3 is TGTGCCAGCAGCCCCAGGAGGGGGCGCAGGGGCACTGAAGCTTTCTTT. Amino acids: CASSPRRGRRGTEAFF.

V is TRBV5-1 and J is TRBJ2-5, with 10 bases that match TRBD1. The CDR3 runs 14 residues. Germline CDR1 and CDR2: SGHRS and YFSETQ. J gave up 4 bases and V 4 bases, and 4 bases lay outside the gene matches. The CDR3 coding sequence is TGCGCCAGCAGCAGATGGGACAGGGGAGAGACCCAGTACTTC. It yields the protein CASSRWDRGETQYF.

This sequence joins TRBV21-1 and TRBJ1-1. TRBV21-1 is given as a pseudogene. CDR3 size: 14 residues. The CDR3 is CATQGSGGGTEAFF. CDR3 nucleotides: TGTGCCACCCAGGGGTCGGGGGGCGGCACTGAAGCTTTCTTT.

This chain links TRBV18 with TRBJ1-4; the D is unclear. Germline-derived CDR1 and CDR2 are KGHSH and LQKENI. The CDR3 totals 14 residues. Deletions cut 3 bases from V and 8 bases from J, with 13 bases between. CDR3 nucleotides: TGTGCCAGCTCACCGGACGGGGATCGCGAAAAACTGTTTTTT. This gives the protein CASSPDGDREKLFF.

The chain recombines TRBV7-2 with TRBJ1-6; D might be TRBD1 (6 bases). The CDR3 sequence is 14 residues long. Trimming removed 1 base at V and 7 bases at J, with 8 bases between. Looked up from germline, CDR1 is SGHTA and CDR2 is FQGNSA. This chain's CDR3 is CASSLGGQNSPLHF. CDR3 in DNA: TGTGCCAGCAGCTTAGGGGGGCAAAATTCACCCCTCCACTTT.

The CDR3 protein is CASSRPDLGYQETQYF. The DNA of the CDR3 is TGCGCCAGCAGCCGCCCTGATCTGGGCTACCAAGAGACCCAGTACTTC. V is TRBV4-1 and J is TRBJ2-5; D is unresolved. The CDR3 is made up of 16 amino acids. The germline V and J ends were trimmed by 4 bases and 0 bases, with 15 bases remaining between them. Germline CDR1 and CDR2: MGHRA and YSYEKL.

The sample holds a few counts of this clone. This chain connects TRBV4-1 to TRBJ2-7, with D perhaps matching TRBD1 (6 bases). V was clipped by 3 bases and J by 3 bases, with 15 bases between them. Germline V gene lookup returns CDR1 MGHRA and CDR2 YSYEKL. The CDR3 is 15 amino acids. Here the CDR3 reads CASSHYSQGNYEQYF. Written as DNA, the CDR3 is TGCGCCAGCAGCCACTACTCACAGGGAAACTACGAGCAGTACTTC.

A few counts support this clone. The chain recombines TRBV6-5 with TRBJ1-3, with D hard to call. V lost 6 bases and J 3 bases, leaving 3 bases between the germline ends. Germline assignment: CDR1 MNHEY and CDR2 SVGAGI. The CDR3 contains 11 residues. As DNA, the CDR3 is TGTGCCAGCAGCCTTGGAAACACCATATATTTT. This sequence encodes CASSLGNTIYF.

The chain couples TRBV6-6 to TRBJ1-1, with 7 bases fitting TRBD1. The germline gives CDR1 MNHNY, CDR2 SVGAGI (reference sequence). The CDR3 extends over 14 amino acids. Trimming at V came to 4 bases and at J to 4 bases, leaving 6 bases not matched to a gene. The CDR3: CASSSTTGSTEAFF. The CDR3 DNA reads TGTGCCAGCAGTTCGACGACAGGGAGCACTGAAGCTTTCTTT.

The chain has TRBV5-4 and TRBJ1-1; 8 bases are a match to TRBD1. There are 15 residues in the CDR3. With V trimmed by 9 bases and J by 3 bases, 13 bases remained unmatched. Germline lookup yields CDR1 SGHNT and CDR2 YYREEE (reference sequence). The chain's CDR3 is CAIGTGRLRDTEAFF. The CDR3 DNA follows: TGTGCCATCGGGACAGGCCGGCTTAGGGACACTGAAGCTTTCTTT.

The rearrangement links TRBV7-9 to TRBJ2-3; 10 bases agree with TRBD1. V shed 6 bases, J shed 1 base, and the junction held 7 bases outside the gene matches. The CDR3 consists of 16 residues. The V gene's germline CDR1 is SEHNR and CDR2 FQNEAQ (reference sequence). CDR3 coding DNA: TGTGCCAGCAGGCCCGCCGGGACAGGGGGCACAGATACGCAGTATTTT. Translation gives CASRPAGTGGTDTQYF.

The gene calls are TRBV5-4 and TRBJ2-5, with 15 bases fitting TRBD2. CDR3 length: 16 residues. V lost 4 bases and J lost 5; bases outside the gene matches: 6. CDR1 is SGHNT, CDR2 YYREEE, per germline (reference sequence). CDR3 nucleotide sequence: TGTGCCAGCAGCGGACTAGCGGGGGGGCCCGGGGAGACCCAGTACTTC. This gives the protein CASSGLAGGPGETQYF.

The V and J genes are TRBV7-9 and TRBJ2-5; D gene uncertain. CDR1 is SEHNR and CDR2 is FQNEAQ in the germline V gene (reference sequence). This CDR3 is built from 14 residues. With 3 bases removed from V and 4 bases from J, the gap between germline ends came to 12 bases. CDR3 in DNA: TGTGCCAGCAGCTTGACCATTGGGCCAGAGACCCAGTACTTC. It translates to CASSLTIGPETQYF.

The chain employs TRBV21-1 and TRBJ2-5; the listed D gene, TRBD2, was not tested against the DNA. TRBV21-1 is marked as a pseudogene. The CDR3 sequence is 15 residues long. CDR3 amino acids: CASIRLAGPQETQYF. CDR3 bases: TGTGCCAGCATCCGGCTAGCGGGCCCGCAAGAGACCCAGTACTTC.